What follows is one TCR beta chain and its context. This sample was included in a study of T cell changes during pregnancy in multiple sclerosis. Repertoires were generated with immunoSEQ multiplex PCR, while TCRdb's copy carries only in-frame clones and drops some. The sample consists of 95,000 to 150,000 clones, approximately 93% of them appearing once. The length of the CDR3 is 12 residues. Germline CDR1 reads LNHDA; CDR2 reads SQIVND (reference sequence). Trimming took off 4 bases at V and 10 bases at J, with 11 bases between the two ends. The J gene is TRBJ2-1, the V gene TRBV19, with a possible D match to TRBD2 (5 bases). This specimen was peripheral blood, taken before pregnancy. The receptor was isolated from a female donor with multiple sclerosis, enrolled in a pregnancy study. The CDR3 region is CASSSDRGEQFF. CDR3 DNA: TGTGCCAGTAGTAGTGACCGAGGGGAGCAGTTCTTC.